This T cell receptor (beta chain) is drawn from a study of CD8 T cells in Susac syndrome (dated by TCRdb to the late 2010s). For the study in its entirety: Among the Susac syndrome patients who were sequenced, clinically active disease was present in more than five and clinical remission was observed in roughly 8. At the time of blood withdrawal, Susac syndrome patients were either therapy-naive, taking corticosteroids (with some also receiving IVIg), or on IVIg alone. The study used repertoire sequencing to test whether antigen drove CD8+ T cell activation and differentiation in Susac syndrome.

General conclusions and limits of the study: No clonal expansion was detected in the CD4+ T cell repertoire of Susac syndrome patients. The number of individuals in the TCR sequencing and HLA analysis was recognized as being relatively small.

High-throughput TCR beta sequencing profiled peripheral blood CD8+ and CD4+ T cells from healthy donors, Susac syndrome patients and multiple sclerosis patients. Recently defined diagnostic criteria for definite or probable disease were met by the Susac syndrome patients. Bulk CD8+ and CD4+ T cells were purified magnetically by negative isolation, whereas CD8+ TEMRA cells were enriched by FACS. Blood was drawn into EDTA tubes, processed within 24 hours, and PBMCs were isolated by density gradient centrifugation. PBMCs intended for TCR sequencing were cryopreserved in liquid nitrogen and thawed later in a water bath at 37 degrees C. The sorted or isolated CD4+, CD8+ and CD8+ TEMRA cells reached a purity of at least 90%. RNA was extracted using the RNeasy kit, and roughly 0.5 to 1 ug of the RNA was reverse transcribed with random hexamers. The immunoSEQ multiplex PCR assay, covering 54 Vbeta and 13 Jbeta segments, was used to amplify TCR beta CDR3 regions. Bias from PCR amplification was corrected by using a synthetic template baseline for primer optimization and for computational correction. Per the source publication's procedure: Only productive sequences were kept, with reads annotated to V, D and J genes according to IMGT and analyzed in immunoSEQ Analyzer. Clonality was computed as one minus Shannon entropy normalized by log2 of the number of productive unique sequences. For each patient and control, public and private clones were evaluated within the 100 most prevalent clones. Clones were defined as Susac-specific when absent from the healthy and MS cohorts, from roughly 1,000 published viral clones and from other ImmuneACCESS disease sequences. TCRdb applied fastp at Q25 and MiXCR to the public reads, then kept only in-frame beta chains. Rows matching on CDR3 protein sequence are summarized as one entry with the most common DNA and genes. TCRdb, not the authors, supplied the V and J calls. The sample yields some 180,000 distinct CDR3 sequences; just under 95% were counted once. More than 0.08% of the sample belongs to the ten largest clones.

For this clonotype: Its specific antigen is unknown. The input lacks base qualities; no much larger clone sits a single base away.

Trimming costs V 6 bases and J 6 bases, and their ends lie 21 bases apart. For CDR1 and CDR2, the germline V gene lists SGHAT and FQNNGV. From cysteine to phenylalanine, the CDR3 is 15 amino acids long. Here the CDR3 DNA is all that survives: 45 bases in frame from base 1. The sequence derives from a human donor with Susac syndrome. The sample was CD4+ T cells from PBMCs. The chain links TRBV11-2 with TRBJ2-7; 6 matching bases give a weak D call of TRBD2. The bases are TGTGCCAGCAGGACAACCGGGACTGACCTCGGCGAGCAGTACTTC. The encoded protein is CASRTTGTDLGEQYF.